This T cell receptor beta chain was recovered during a study of tissue T cells after allogeneic stem cell transplantation. TCRbeta CDR3 was sequenced at survey depth with template counts. Assay used: immunoSEQ multiplex PCR; TCRdb lists only in-frame clones, some missing. The sample comprises about 17,000 clones, 70% of which are singletons, and over 0.85% rests with the top ten. Worth noting for this clone: The gene symbols are mouse symbols. The sequenced fragment ends 1 residue before the CDR3 boundary, so the rest is inferred from the germline J gene.

In germline, CDR1 is FNHDT, CDR2 SITEND (reference sequence). The CDR3 covers 14 residues. J lost 5 bases, V lost 4 bases, and 4 bases had no gene match. Sequencing input: spleen. The origin of this receptor is a female BALB/c mouse in good health. Strain MHC haplotype: H2-d. The chain has TRBV19 and TRBJ2-5, with TRBD1 matching over 10 bases. The sequenced CDR3 bases are TGTGCCAGCAGTCCCCGGGACAGGGGAGACACCCAGTAC. Translating gives CASSPRDRGDTQY. The full CDR3 reads CASSPRDRGDTQYF.